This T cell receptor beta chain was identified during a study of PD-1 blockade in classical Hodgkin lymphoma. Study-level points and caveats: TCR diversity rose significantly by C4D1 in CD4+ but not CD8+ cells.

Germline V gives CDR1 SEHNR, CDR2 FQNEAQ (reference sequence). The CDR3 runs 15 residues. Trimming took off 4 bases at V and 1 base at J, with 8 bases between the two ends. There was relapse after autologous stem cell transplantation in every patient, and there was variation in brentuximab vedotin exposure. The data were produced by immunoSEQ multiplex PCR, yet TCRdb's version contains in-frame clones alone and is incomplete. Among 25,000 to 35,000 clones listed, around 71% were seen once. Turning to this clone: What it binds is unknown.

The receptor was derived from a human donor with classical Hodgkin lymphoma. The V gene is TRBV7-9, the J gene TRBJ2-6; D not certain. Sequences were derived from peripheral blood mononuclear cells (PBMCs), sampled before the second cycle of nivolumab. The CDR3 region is CASSSEVSGANVLTF. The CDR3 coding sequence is TGTGCCAGCAGCTCGGAAGTATCTGGGGCCAACGTCCTGACTTTC.